The clone carrying this T cell receptor (beta chain) was observed a few times. Its antigen is unidentified. This sample was taken from a study of blood T cells in healthy people across ages. General study points: Naive T cell percentage and TCR beta diversity correlated strongly.

With each sample, at least 5 micrograms of total RNA were extracted. A second PCR of about 7 to 11 cycles used a sample-barcoded 5' primer and a J-beta primer mix. TCRdb ran MiXCR on the 5' RACE reads and lists one entry per CDR3 protein. The data contain about 750,000 distinct CDR3 sequences, 40% to 65% of them seen just once; the ten biggest clones take up around 40%. CDR3 size: 15 residues. V was cut by 1 base and J by 0 bases, with 8 bases left in between. The V gene's germline CDR1 is SGHAT and CDR2 FQDESV (reference sequence). Sequenced material: blood. The source is a man aged 80 or over in good health. This rearrangement joins TRBV11-1 to TRBJ2-3, with D uncertain. The CDR3 nucleotides are TGTGCCAGCAGCTTAGTGGGATCTAGCACAGATACGCAGTATTTT. It is translated as CASSLVGSSTDTQYF.